This T cell receptor beta chain was documented in a study of CD8 T cells in Susac syndrome. Random hexamers were used to reverse transcribe roughly 0.5 to 1 ug of RNA. TCRdb reanalysed the immunoSEQ multiplex PCR reads using MiXCR and keeps one entry per CDR3 protein. The top ten hold 0.08% to 0.11% of the sample, which has under 300,000 distinct CDR3 sequences, about 96% seen once. Germline trimming cut 1 base from V and 5 bases from J; bases unmatched to any gene: 4. The CDR3 sequence is 15 residues long. Germline V gives CDR1 GTSNPN, CDR2 SVGIG (reference sequence). The rearrangement links TRBV30 to TRBJ1-5; 11 bases fit TRBD1. The clonotype comes from a human donor with Susac syndrome. Sequenced input: CD4+ T cells from PBMCs. As DNA, the CDR3 is TGTGCCTGGAGTGGAGGGACAGGGGGGGATCAGCCCCAGCATTTT. The encoded protein is CAWSGGTGGDQPQHF.